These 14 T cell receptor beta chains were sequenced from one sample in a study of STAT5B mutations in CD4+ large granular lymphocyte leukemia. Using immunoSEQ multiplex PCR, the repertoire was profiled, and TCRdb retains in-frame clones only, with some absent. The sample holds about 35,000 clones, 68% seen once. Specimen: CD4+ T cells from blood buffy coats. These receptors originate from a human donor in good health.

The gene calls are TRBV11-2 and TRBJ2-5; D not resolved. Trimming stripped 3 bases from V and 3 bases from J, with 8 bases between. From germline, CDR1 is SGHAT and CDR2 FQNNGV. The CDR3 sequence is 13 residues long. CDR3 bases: TGTGCCAGCAGCTTTGCACCAAAAGAGACCCAGTACTTC. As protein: CASSFAPKETQYF.

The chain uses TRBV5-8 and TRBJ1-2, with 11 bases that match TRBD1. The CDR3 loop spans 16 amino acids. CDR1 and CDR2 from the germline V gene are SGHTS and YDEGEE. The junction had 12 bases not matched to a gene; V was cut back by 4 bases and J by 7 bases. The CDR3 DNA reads TGTGCCAGCAGCATAATCCCCGGACAGGGGGCCGGTGGCTACACCTTC. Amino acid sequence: CASSIIPGQGAGGYTF.

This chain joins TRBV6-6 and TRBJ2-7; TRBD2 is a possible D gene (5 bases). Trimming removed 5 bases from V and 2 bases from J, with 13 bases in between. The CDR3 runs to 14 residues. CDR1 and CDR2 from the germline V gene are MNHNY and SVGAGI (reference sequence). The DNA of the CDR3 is TGTGCCAGCAGTAGTAGGTCGGGAACCTACGAGCAGTACTTC. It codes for CASSSRSGTYEQYF.

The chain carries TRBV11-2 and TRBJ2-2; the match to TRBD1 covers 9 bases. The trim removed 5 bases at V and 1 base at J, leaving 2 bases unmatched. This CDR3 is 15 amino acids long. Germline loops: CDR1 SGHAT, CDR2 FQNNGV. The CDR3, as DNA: TGTGCCAGCAGCCCGACAGGGGGGAACACCGGGGAGCTGTTTTTT. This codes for CASSPTGGNTGELFF.

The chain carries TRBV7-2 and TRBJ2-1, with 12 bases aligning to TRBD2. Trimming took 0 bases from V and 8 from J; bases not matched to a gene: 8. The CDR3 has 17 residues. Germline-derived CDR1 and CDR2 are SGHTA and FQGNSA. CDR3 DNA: TGTGCCAGCAGCTTAGCGGTCGCTAGCGGGGGGGCCTATGAGCAGTTCTTC. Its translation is CASSLAVASGGAYEQFF.

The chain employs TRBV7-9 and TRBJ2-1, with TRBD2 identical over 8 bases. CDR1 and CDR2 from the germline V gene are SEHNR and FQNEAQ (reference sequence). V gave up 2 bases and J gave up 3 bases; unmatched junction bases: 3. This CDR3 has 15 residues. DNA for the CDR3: TGTGCCAGCAGCTTACAGAGCGGGGGCTACAATGAGCAGTTCTTC. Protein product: CASSLQSGGYNEQFF. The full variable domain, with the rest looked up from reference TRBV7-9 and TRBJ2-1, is DTGVSQNPRHKITKRGQNVTFRCDPISEHNRLYWYRQTLGQGPEFLTYFQNEAQLEKSRLLSDRFSAERPKGSFSTLEIQRTEQGDSAMYLCASSLQSGGYNEQFFGPGTRLTVL.

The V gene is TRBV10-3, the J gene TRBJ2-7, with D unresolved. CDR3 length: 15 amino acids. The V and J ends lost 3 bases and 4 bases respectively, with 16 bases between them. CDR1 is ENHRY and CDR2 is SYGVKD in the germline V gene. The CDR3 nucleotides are TGTGCCATCAGTGATTCGACCCCGGTGGGGTACGAGCAGTACTTC. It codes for CAISDSTPVGYEQYF.

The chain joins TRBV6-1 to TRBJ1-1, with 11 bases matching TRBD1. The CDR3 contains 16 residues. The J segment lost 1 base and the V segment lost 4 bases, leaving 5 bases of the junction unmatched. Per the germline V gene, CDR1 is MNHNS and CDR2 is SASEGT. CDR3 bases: TGTGCCAGCAGTGTTAAAGGGACAGGGGGGAACACTGAAGCTTTCTTT. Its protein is CASSVKGTGGNTEAFF.

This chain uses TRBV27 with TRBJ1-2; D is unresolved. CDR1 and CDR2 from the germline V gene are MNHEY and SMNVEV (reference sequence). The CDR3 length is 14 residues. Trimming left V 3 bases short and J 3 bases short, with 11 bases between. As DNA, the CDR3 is TGTGCCAGCAGTTTGGGCATGTTAGACTATGGCTACACCTTC. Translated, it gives CASSLGMLDYGYTF.

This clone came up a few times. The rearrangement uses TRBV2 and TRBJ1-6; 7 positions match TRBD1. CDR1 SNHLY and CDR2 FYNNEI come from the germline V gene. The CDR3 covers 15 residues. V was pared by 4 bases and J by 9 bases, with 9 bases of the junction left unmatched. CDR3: CASSATGDPASPLHF. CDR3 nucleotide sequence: TGTGCCAGCAGTGCCACAGGGGACCCTGCTTCACCCCTCCACTTT.

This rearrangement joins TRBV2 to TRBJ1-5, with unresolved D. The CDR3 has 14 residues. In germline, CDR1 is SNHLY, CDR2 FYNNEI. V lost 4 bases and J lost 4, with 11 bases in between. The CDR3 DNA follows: TGTGCCAGCAGTGGGGGTACAATTAATCAGCCCCAGCATTTT. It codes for CASSGGTINQPQHF.

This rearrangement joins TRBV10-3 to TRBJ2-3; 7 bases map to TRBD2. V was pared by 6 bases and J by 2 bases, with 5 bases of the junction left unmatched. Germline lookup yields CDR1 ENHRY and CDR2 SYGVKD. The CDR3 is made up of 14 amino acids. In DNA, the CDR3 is TGTGCCATCAGATCGGCGGGAGCCACAGATACGCAGTATTTT. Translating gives CAIRSAGATDTQYF.

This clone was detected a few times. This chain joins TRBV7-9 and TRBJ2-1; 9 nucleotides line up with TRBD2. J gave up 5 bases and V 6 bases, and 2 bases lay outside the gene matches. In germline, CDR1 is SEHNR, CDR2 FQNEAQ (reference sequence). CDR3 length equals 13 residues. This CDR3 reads CASRRGGDNEQFF. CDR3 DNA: TGTGCCAGCAGGCGGGGGGGAGACAATGAGCAGTTCTTC.

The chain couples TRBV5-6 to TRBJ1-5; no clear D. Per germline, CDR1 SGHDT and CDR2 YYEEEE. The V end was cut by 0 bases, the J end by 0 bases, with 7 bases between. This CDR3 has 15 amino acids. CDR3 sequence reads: CASSLVTSSNQPQHF. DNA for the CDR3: TGTGCCAGCAGCTTGGTCACATCTAGCAATCAGCCCCAGCATTTT. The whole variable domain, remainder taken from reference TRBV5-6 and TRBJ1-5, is DAGVTQSPTHLIKTRGQQVTLRCSPKSGHDTVSWYQQALGQGPQFIFQYYEEEERQRGNFPDRFSGHQFPNYSSELNVNALLLGDSALYLCASSLVTSSNQPQHFGDGTRLSIL.